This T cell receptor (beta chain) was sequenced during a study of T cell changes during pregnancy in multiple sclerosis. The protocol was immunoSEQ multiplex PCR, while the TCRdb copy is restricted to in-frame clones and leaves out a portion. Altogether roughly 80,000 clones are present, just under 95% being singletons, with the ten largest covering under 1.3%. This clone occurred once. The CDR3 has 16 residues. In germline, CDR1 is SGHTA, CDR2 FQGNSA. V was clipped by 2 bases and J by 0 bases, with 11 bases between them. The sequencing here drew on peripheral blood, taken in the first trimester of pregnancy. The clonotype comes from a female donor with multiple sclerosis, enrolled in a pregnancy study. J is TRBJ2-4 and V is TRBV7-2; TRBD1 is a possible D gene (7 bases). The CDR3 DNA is TGTGCCAGCAGCTTACAGGGGGGCCTAGCCAAAAACATTCAGTACTTC. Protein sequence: CASSLQGGLAKNIQYF.